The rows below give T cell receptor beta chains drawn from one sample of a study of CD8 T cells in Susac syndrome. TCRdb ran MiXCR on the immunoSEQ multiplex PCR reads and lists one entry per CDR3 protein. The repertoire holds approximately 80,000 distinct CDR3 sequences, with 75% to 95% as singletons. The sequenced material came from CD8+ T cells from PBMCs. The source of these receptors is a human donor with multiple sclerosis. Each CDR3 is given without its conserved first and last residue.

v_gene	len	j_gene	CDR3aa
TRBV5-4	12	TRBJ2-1	ASSLGTSGDRGF
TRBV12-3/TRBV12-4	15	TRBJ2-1	ASTPGLAGGSYNEQF
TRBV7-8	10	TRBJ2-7	ASSSSSYEQY
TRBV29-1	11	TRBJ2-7	SVRGTSSYEQY
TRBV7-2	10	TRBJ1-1	ASSLLGWEAF
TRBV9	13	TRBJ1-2	ASSVGQGDRYGYT
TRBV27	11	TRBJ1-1	ASSLGGDTEAF
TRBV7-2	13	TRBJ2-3	ASAGTSGSTDTQY
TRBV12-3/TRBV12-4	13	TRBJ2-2	ASSLVGQNTGELF
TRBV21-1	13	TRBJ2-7	ASSNKGSSSYEQY
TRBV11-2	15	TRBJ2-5	ASSLVMGLAGEETQY
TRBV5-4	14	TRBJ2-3	ASSSEGVTLTDTQY